The 18 T cell receptor beta chains given below trace back to one sample, sequenced in a study of T cell responses to AZD1222 COVID-19 vaccine. Clones were read by immunoSEQ multiplex PCR, and TCRdb kept only the in-frame ones, dropping some. The sample includes under 200,000 clones, 90% to 95% of them seen just once. The specimen comprised peripheral blood, sampled on day 0 of AZD1222 vaccination. The receptors were sampled from an adult in good health.

CDR3 nucleotide sequence: TGTGCCAGCAGCCCCCCTTACCGGAAGCGGAACTCCTACGAGCAGTACTTC. Translation gives CASSPPYRKRNSYEQYF. The chain joins TRBV6-2 or TRBV6-3 to TRBJ2-7; possible D gene TRBD2, 5 bases. The length of the CDR3 is 17 residues. Germline-derived CDR1 and CDR2 are MNHEY and SVGEGT. The germline V and J ends were trimmed by 6 bases and 0 bases, with 21 bases remaining between them.

The chain links TRBV5-4 to TRBJ1-2; D perhaps matches TRBD1 (6 bases). With 5 bases removed from V and 1 base from J, the gap between germline ends came to 9 bases. The CDR3 consists of 13 residues. In germline, CDR1 is SGHNT, CDR2 YYREEE (reference sequence). The CDR3 DNA sequence: TGTGCCAGCAGACCGGACAGTAACTATGGCTACACCTTC. Translating it yields CASRPDSNYGYTF.

V is TRBV3-1 (or the pseudogene TRBV3-2) and J is TRBJ1-5; weak D call: TRBD1 (6 bases). From germline, CDR1 is LGHDT and CDR2 YNNKEL (reference sequence). This CDR3 is 16 amino acids long. The V gene lost 1 base and the J gene lost 6 bases, with 16 bases spanning the gap. The CDR3 DNA sequence: TGTGCCAGCAGCCAAGGTCCCTGGGGGGCGGGTCAGCCCCAGCATTTT. Protein product: CASSQGPWGAGQPQHF.

The J gene is TRBJ1-4, the V gene TRBV12-3 or TRBV12-4; no reliable D call. This CDR3 is 13 amino acids long. The germline V and J ends were trimmed by 1 base and 10 bases, with 10 bases remaining between them. Written as DNA, the CDR3 is TGTGCCAGCAGTTTAGATCTCGTCCCAAAACTGTTTTTT. Protein: CASSLDLVPKLFF.

V gene TRBV10-1 combines with J gene TRBJ2-1; TRBD1 is a possible D gene (6 bases). The germline V and J ends were trimmed by 2 bases and 0 bases, with 8 bases remaining between them. The CDR3 contains 15 residues. CDR1 WNHNN and CDR2 SYGVQD come from the germline V gene (reference sequence). The CDR3 protein is CASSETGFSYNEQFF. CDR3 bases: TGCGCCAGCAGTGAGACAGGGTTCTCCTACAATGAGCAGTTCTTC.

This chain links TRBV2 with TRBJ2-1, with D perhaps TRBD2 (5 bases). Germline CDR1 is SNHLY and CDR2 is FYNNEI. This CDR3 spans 14 amino acids. V lost 2 bases to trimming and J lost 15 bases, with 20 bases between them. The CDR3 loop is CASSETLVREPPFF. Here the CDR3 DNA reads TGTGCCAGCAGTGAAACACTAGTCCGCGAACCTCCGTTCTTC.

This chain uses TRBV5-5 with TRBJ1-2; perhaps TRBD1 as D (5 bases). The germline V gene has CDR1 SGHKS and CDR2 YYEKEE (reference sequence). The CDR3 has 15 residues. The V and J ends lost 4 bases and 5 bases respectively, with 18 bases between them. The CDR3 protein is CASSPTLTEYYGYTF. The CDR3 DNA reads as TGTGCCAGCAGCCCGACGTTGACAGAATATTATGGCTACACCTTC.

There are a few counts of this clone. J is TRBJ2-3 and V is TRBV6-4, with TRBD2 matching 8 bases. V shed 3 bases and J 2 bases; nucleotides not matched to a gene: 4. The CDR3 contains 15 residues. CDR1 is MRHNA, CDR2 SNTAGT, per germline. CDR3 sequence: CASSETSAPTDTQYF. The DNA of the CDR3 is TGTGCCAGCAGTGAGACTAGCGCCCCCACAGATACGCAGTATTTT.

This chain connects TRBV6-1 to TRBJ1-5; D gene unclear. The CDR3 totals 16 residues. CDR1 and CDR2 from the germline V gene are MNHNS and SASEGT. Trimming removed 4 bases from V and 4 bases from J, with 17 bases in between. The CDR3 DNA follows: TGTGCCAGCAGTGGAGATTCACCTGGGTTGAATCAGCCCCAGCATTTT. It codes for CASSGDSPGLNQPQHF.

The rearrangement links TRBV5-1 to TRBJ2-1; 10 nucleotides line up with TRBD2. The CDR3 is made up of 15 amino acids. Trimming cost V 0 bases and J 7 bases; bases outside gene matches: 4. CDR1 and CDR2 from the germline V gene are SGHRS and YFSETQ. The CDR3 DNA reads as TGCGCCAGCAGCTTGGCCCTAGCGGGGGAAAATGAGCAGTTCTTC. Translating gives CASSLALAGENEQFF.

V is TRBV18 and J is TRBJ2-7, with D possibly being TRBD1 or TRBD2 (5 bases each). Trimming took off 5 bases at V and 2 bases at J, with 13 bases between the two ends. CDR1 KGHSH and CDR2 LQKENI come from the germline V gene. The CDR3 runs 14 residues. CDR3 sequence reads: CASSGNGATYEQYF. CDR3 nucleotide sequence: TGTGCCAGCTCAGGAAACGGGGCGACCTACGAGCAGTACTTC.

V usage is TRBV18 and J usage is TRBJ1-4, with D tentatively TRBD1 (5 bases). Germline V gene sequence: CDR1 KGHSH, CDR2 LQKENI. This CDR3 is 14 amino acids long. V lost 4 bases and J 7 bases, leaving 13 bases between the germline ends. The CDR3 bases are TGTGCCAGCTCACTAGAGCAGGGTGGTGAAAAACTGTTTTTT. This translates into CASSLEQGGEKLFF.

V and J are TRBV12-5 and TRBJ1-2; D is unresolved. With 7 bases removed from V and 3 bases from J, the gap between germline ends came to 12 bases. The CDR3 contains 13 residues. The germline V gene encodes CDR1 LGHNT and CDR2 FRNRAP. The CDR3 loop is CASAPHTDYGYTF. As DNA, the CDR3 is TGTGCTAGTGCCCCACATACGGACTATGGCTACACCTTC.

This chain connects TRBV18 to TRBJ2-5; D gene ambiguous. Germline V CDR1 and CDR2: KGHSH, LQKENI. CDR3 length: 11 amino acids. V was clipped by 5 bases and J by 0 bases, with 1 base between them. CDR3 DNA: TGTGCCAGCTCAAACCAAGAGACCCAGTACTTC. Translating gives CASSNQETQYF.

This chain uses TRBV4-1 with TRBJ2-1, with TRBD2 identical over 12 bases. The CDR3 totals 20 residues. J lost 0 bases, V lost 0 bases, and 9 bases had no gene match. CDR1 and CDR2 from the germline V gene are MGHRA and YSYEKL. CDR3 loop: CASSQDRTSGDRSSYNEQFF. In nucleotides, the CDR3 is TGCGCCAGCAGCCAAGATCGGACTAGCGGGGACAGGAGCTCCTACAATGAGCAGTTCTTC.

This chain links TRBV5-5 with TRBJ1-1, with 7 bases lining up with TRBD1. The trim removed 1 base at V and 10 bases at J, leaving 4 bases unmatched. There are 12 residues in the CDR3. Germline CDR1 is SGHKS and CDR2 is YYEKEE (reference sequence). The CDR3, as DNA: TGTGCCAGCAGCTTGAGGGCAGGGGGAGCTTTCTTT. Its protein is CASSLRAGGAFF.

This clone was picked up one time. This rearrangement joins TRBV5-1 to TRBJ1-4, with TRBD1 matching over 7 bases. Trimming removed 4 bases from V and 0 bases from J; junction bases left unmatched: 6. Germline CDR1 reads SGHRS; CDR2 reads YFSETQ. This CDR3 has 16 residues. Here the CDR3 reads CASSLGQITTNEKLFF. CDR3 nucleotides: TGCGCCAGCAGCCTGGGACAGATAACAACTAATGAAAAACTGTTTTTT.

The chain combines TRBV2 with TRBJ2-3; 8 nucleotides agree with TRBD2. Trimming removed 7 bases from V and 3 bases from J; junction bases left unmatched: 3. Germline V gene sequence: CDR1 SNHLY, CDR2 FYNNEI. The CDR3 has 13 amino acids. The CDR3 loop reads CASIRGGTDTQYF. CDR3 in DNA: TGTGCCAGCATCCGGGGGGGAACAGATACGCAGTATTTT.